This TCR beta chain was captured by sequencing in a study of T cells after yellow fever vaccination. MiXCR, applied by TCRdb to the 5' RACE reads, yields one record per CDR3 protein. The sample lists roughly 350,000 distinct CDR3 sequences, 4.1% occurring once. In this sample, this clonotype turned up many times. Trimming cost V 3 bases and J 6 bases, with 22 bases left between them. CDR1 is SGHTA and CDR2 is FQGNSA in the germline V gene. CDR3 size: 17 residues. The chain employs TRBV7-2 and TRBJ2-3, with a weak D call TRBD1 (6 bases). The source of this sequence is a man between 18 and 35 years old who received the YFV17D yellow fever vaccine. Sequenced here: PBMCs, sampled 5 days after the yellow fever booster vaccination. The CDR3 sequence is CASSLAPGHWMSDTQYF. For the CDR3, the DNA is TGTGCCAGCAGCTTGGCCCCGGGACATTGGATGTCCGATACGCAGTATTTT.